A single sample gave rise to the 11 T cell receptor beta chains below, sequenced in a study of blood T cell repertoires in COVID-19. Repertoires were generated with immunoSEQ multiplex PCR, while TCRdb's copy carries only in-frame clones and drops some. This sample has approximately 240,000 clones, with around 80% found just once. Sequencing input: peripheral blood. These receptors all come from a woman in her 30s with COVID-19, enrolled during active disease.

This chain links TRBV12-5 with TRBJ2-1, with 14 bases identical to TRBD2. Germline V gene sequence: CDR1 LGHNT, CDR2 FRNRAP. J gave up 4 bases and V 7 bases, and 15 bases lay outside the gene matches. This CDR3 is built from 19 residues. CDR3 nucleotide sequence: TGTGCTAGTGCCCCGGGACTAGCGGGAGTTATAAGGGGTTACAATGAGCAGTTCTTC. This codes for CASAPGLAGVIRGYNEQFF.

V usage is TRBV10-2 and J usage is TRBJ2-2; 7 nucleotides agree with TRBD1. V trimming: 6 bases; J trimming: 0 bases; junction bases outside the gene matches: 19. The CDR3 covers 20 residues. Germline V gene data show CDR1 as WSHSY and CDR2 as SAAADI. The CDR3 is CASRPVRDRKPTSNTGELFF. The CDR3 bases are TGCGCCAGCAGACCAGTCCGGGACAGAAAACCTACATCGAACACCGGGGAGCTGTTTTTT.

The table lists this clone with a few counts. Other nucleotide sequences from this sample produce the same CDR3. V and J are TRBV3-1 (or the pseudogene TRBV3-2) and TRBJ2-7; D unresolved. Looked up from germline, CDR1 is LGHDT and CDR2 is YNNKEL (reference sequence). The CDR3 totals 12 residues. Trimming pared 0 bases from V and 3 bases from J, leaving 3 bases between. CDR3 DNA: TGTGCCAGCAGCCAAGACCGCTACGAGCAGTACTTC. Translating gives CASSQDRYEQYF.

This clone was recorded once. The chain employs TRBV20-1 and TRBJ1-2; D gene ambiguous. The germline gives CDR1 DFQATT, CDR2 SNEGSKA (reference sequence). CDR3 length: 11 residues. CDR3 sequence: CSPRNGYGYTF. In nucleotides, the CDR3 is TGCAGCCCCCGTAACGGCTATGGCTACACCTTC.

The chain joins TRBV18 to TRBJ1-2; D is undetermined. Germline values: CDR1 KGHSH, CDR2 LQKENI. CDR3 length equals 16 residues. V was cut by 2 bases and J by 5 bases, with 18 bases left in between. CDR3: CASSPNDAGVEYGYTF. The CDR3, as DNA: TGTGCCAGCTCACCAAATGACGCCGGAGTGGAGTATGGCTACACCTTC.

This clone was picked up a small number of times. The chain uses TRBV10-1 and TRBJ1-5; 8 bases agree with TRBD1. V lost 6 bases, J lost 3 bases, and 7 bases stayed unmatched. This CDR3 region has 15 residues. Germline lookup yields CDR1 WNHNN and CDR2 SYGVQD (reference sequence). CDR3 DNA sequence: TGCGCCAGCAGGACAGGGGATTTTGACAATCAGCCCCAGCATTTT. Protein sequence: CASRTGDFDNQPQHF.

This clone was picked up a small number of times. The genes are TRBV7-2 and TRBJ2-2; a weak D match, TRBD1 (7 bases). Trimming left V 5 bases short and J 8 bases short, with 21 bases between. The CDR3 sequence is 16 residues long. Germline V CDR1 and CDR2: SGHTA, FQGNSA. The CDR3 DNA follows: TGTGCCAGCAGCCGGACCAGGGGGGCGCTAACTGGGGAGCTGTTTTTT. Residues: CASSRTRGALTGELFF.

The chain links TRBV27 to TRBJ1-2; no firm D call. Germline V gene data show CDR1 as MNHEY and CDR2 as SMNVEV (reference sequence). Trimming cost V 2 bases and J 2 bases, with 9 bases left between them. The CDR3 is made up of 14 amino acids. The CDR3 region has the DNA TGTGCCAGCAGTTTAAAGTTAGAAAACTATGGCTACACCTTC. Its protein product is CASSLKLENYGYTF.

The chain couples TRBV3-1 (or the pseudogene TRBV3-2) to TRBJ1-1; TRBD1 matches at 9 bases. V lost 1 base, J lost 2 bases, and 11 bases stayed unmatched. The CDR3 contains 18 residues. Germline assignment: CDR1 LGHDT and CDR2 YNNKEL (reference sequence). CDR3 sequence: CASSQGQGQGNGNTEAFF. The CDR3 DNA follows: TGTGCCAGCAGCCAAGGACAGGGACAGGGAAACGGAAACACTGAAGCTTTCTTT.

V and J are TRBV5-4 and TRBJ2-1; 12 nucleotides line up with TRBD2. Germline V CDR1 and CDR2: SGHNT, YYREEE (reference sequence). The trim removed 4 bases at V and 8 bases at J, leaving 7 bases unmatched. This CDR3 spans 15 amino acids. Here the CDR3 DNA reads TGTGCCAGCAGCACGTGGACTAGCGGGATCGATGAGCAGTTCTTC. Translating it yields CASSTWTSGIDEQFF.

This clone appeared a single time. The chain carries TRBV27 and TRBJ2-1; TRBD1 matches at 10 bases. Per the germline V gene, CDR1 is MNHEY and CDR2 is SMNVEV (reference sequence). This CDR3 is built from 17 residues. The V gene end was trimmed by 4 bases and the J gene end by 0 bases; junction bases not matched to a gene: 6. CDR3 amino acids: CASSSGDRGSSYNEQFF. The DNA of the CDR3 is TGTGCCAGCAGTTCCGGGGACAGGGGAAGCTCCTACAATGAGCAGTTCTTC.